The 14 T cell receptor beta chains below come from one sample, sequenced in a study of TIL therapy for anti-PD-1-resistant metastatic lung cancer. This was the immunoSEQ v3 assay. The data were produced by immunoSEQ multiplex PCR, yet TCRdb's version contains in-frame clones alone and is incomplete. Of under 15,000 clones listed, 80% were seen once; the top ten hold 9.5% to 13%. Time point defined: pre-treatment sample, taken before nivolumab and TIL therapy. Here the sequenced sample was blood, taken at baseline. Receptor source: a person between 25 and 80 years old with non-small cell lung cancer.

The CDR3 DNA sequence: TGTGCCAGCAGTGACCTCGGGGGATACGAGCAGTACTTC. Encoded protein: CASSDLGGYEQYF. The J gene is TRBJ2-7, the V gene TRBV6-1; TRBD2 might be the D (6 bases). Trimming took off 3 bases at V and 4 bases at J, with 10 bases between the two ends. Germline loops: CDR1 MNHNS, CDR2 SASEGT. The CDR3 extends over 13 amino acids.

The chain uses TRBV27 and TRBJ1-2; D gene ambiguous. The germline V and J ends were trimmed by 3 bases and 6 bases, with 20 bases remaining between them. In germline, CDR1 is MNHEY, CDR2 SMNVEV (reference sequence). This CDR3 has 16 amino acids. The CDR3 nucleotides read TGTGCCAGCAGTTTTAGTCGGGGTCGGCGTGGAGATGGCTACACCTTC. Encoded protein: CASSFSRGRRGDGYTF.

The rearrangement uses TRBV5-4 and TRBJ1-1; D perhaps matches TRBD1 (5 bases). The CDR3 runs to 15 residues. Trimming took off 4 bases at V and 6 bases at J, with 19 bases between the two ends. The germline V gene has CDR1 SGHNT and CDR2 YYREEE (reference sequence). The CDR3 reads CASSANERGDAEAFF. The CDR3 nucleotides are TGTGCCAGCAGCGCCAACGAGAGGGGAGACGCTGAAGCTTTCTTT.

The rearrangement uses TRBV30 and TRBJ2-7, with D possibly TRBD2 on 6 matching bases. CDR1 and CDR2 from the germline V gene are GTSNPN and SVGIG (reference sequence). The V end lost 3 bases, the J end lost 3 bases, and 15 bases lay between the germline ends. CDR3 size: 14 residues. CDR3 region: CAWRDQPGSYEQYF. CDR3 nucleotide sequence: TGTGCCTGGAGAGATCAACCCGGGAGCTACGAGCAGTACTTC.

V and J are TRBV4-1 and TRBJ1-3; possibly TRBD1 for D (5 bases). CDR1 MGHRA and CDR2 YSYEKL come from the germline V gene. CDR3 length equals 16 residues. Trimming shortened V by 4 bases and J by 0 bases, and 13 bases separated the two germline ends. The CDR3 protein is CASSPGVAYSGNTIYF. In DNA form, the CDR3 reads TGCGCCAGCAGCCCGGGGGTAGCTTACTCTGGAAACACCATATATTTT.

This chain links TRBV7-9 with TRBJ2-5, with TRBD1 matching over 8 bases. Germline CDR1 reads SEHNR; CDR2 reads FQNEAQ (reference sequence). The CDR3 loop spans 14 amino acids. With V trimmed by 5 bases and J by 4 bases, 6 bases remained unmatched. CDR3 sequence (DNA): TGTGCCAGCAGCCCGACAGGGGAGAGAGAGACCCAGTACTTC. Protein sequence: CASSPTGERETQYF.

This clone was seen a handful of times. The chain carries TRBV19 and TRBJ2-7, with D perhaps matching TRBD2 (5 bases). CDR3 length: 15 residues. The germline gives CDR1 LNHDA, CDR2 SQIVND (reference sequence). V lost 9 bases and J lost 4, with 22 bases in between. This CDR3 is CASSWGVGEGYEQYF. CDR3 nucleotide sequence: TGTGCCAGCAGCTGGGGTGTGGGAGAGGGTTACGAGCAGTACTTC.

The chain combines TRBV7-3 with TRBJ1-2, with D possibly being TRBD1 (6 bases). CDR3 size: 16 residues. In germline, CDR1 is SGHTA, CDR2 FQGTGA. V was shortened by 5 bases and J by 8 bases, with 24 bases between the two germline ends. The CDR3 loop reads CASSPTVTGPAVGYTF. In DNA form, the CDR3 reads TGTGCCAGCAGCCCCACCGTTACAGGGCCCGCGGTCGGCTACACCTTC.

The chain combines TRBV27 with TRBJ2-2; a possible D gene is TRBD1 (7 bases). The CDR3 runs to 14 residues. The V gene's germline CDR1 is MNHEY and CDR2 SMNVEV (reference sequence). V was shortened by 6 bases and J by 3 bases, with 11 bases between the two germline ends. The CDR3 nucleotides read TGTGCCAGCAGCGCGGGACAGTACACCGGGGAGCTGTTTTTT. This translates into CASSAGQYTGELFF.

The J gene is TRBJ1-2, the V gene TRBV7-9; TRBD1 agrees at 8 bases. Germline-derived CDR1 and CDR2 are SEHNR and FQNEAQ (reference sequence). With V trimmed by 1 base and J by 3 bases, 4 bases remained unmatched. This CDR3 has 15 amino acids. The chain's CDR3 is CASSLDQGADYGYTF. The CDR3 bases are TGTGCCAGCAGCTTAGACCAGGGGGCCGACTATGGCTACACCTTC.

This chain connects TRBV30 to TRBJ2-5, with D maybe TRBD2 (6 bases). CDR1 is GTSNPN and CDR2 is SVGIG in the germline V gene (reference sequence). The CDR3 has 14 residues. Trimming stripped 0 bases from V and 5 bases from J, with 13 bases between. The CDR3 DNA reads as TGTGCCTGGAGTGTAGGAGGGAGTAAGGAGACCCAGTACTTC. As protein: CAWSVGGSKETQYF.

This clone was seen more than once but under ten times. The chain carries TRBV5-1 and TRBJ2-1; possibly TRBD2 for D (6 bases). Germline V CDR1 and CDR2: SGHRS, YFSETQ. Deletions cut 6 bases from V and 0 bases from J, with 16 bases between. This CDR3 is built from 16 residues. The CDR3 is CASTMEGGTSYNEQFF. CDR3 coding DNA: TGCGCCAGCACCATGGAGGGCGGGACCTCCTACAATGAGCAGTTCTTC.

The CDR3 region has the DNA TGTGCCAGCAGTGATGGGACAGGGGGAGATACGCAGTATTTT. Amino acid sequence: CASSDGTGGDTQYF. This sequence joins TRBV6-4 and TRBJ2-3, with 11 bases aligning to TRBD1. The CDR3 runs to 14 residues. Germline trimming cut 3 bases from V and 5 bases from J; bases unmatched to any gene: 1. CDR1 and CDR2 (germline): MRHNA, SNTAGT.

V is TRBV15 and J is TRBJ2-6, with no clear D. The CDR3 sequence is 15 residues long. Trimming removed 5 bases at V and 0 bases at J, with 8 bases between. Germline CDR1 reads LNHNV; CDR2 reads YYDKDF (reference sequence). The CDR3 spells CATSVLGSGANVLTF. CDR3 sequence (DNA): TGTGCCACCAGCGTTCTAGGCTCTGGGGCCAACGTCCTGACTTTC.